A selection of T cell receptor beta chains follows, all from one sample in a study of T cell changes during pregnancy in multiple sclerosis. Libraries were prepared by immunoSEQ multiplex PCR; TCRdb keeps only in-frame clonotypes and omits some of them. The sample includes about 49,000 clones, roughly 92% of them seen just once. The source material was CD8+ T cells from peripheral blood mononuclear cells, sampled before pregnancy. Receptor source: a female donor with multiple sclerosis, enrolled in a pregnancy study. Each CDR3 is given with its conserved first and last residue. Fields, in order: J gene, V gene, CDR3 protein.

J gene: TRBJ2-7
V gene: TRBV6-1
CDR3 protein: CASSEFSGTGTYEQYF

J gene: TRBJ2-5
V gene: TRBV27
CDR3 protein: CASSLTYPETGQETQYF

J gene: TRBJ2-5
V gene: TRBV9
CDR3 protein: CASSEGDGSLETQYF

J gene: TRBJ1-5
V gene: TRBV28
CDR3 protein: CACRDRGGNQPQHF

J gene: TRBJ2-3
V gene: TRBV30
CDR3 protein: CAWSVAGPTDTQYF

J gene: TRBJ2-2
V gene: TRBV27
CDR3 protein: CASSSGTGLWELFF

J gene: TRBJ1-3
V gene: TRBV4-3
CDR3 protein: CASSQVGVGNTIYF

J gene: TRBJ2-4
V gene: TRBV11-2
CDR3 protein: CASSLSTEIGNIQYF

J gene: TRBJ2-3
V gene: TRBV13
CDR3 protein: CASSWRTSVSTDTQYF

J gene: TRBJ2-2
V gene: TRBV7-8
CDR3 protein: CASSLLITSGRYTGELFF

J gene: TRBJ2-7
V gene: TRBV19
CDR3 protein: CASSIGPTSAYEQYF

J gene: TRBJ2-1
V gene: TRBV29-1
CDR3 protein: CSVWTGATYNEQFF

J gene: TRBJ1-2
V gene: TRBV5-4
CDR3 protein: CASSTRQVWSDGYTF

J gene: TRBJ1-1
V gene: TRBV7-3
CDR3 protein: CASSLRLNTEAFF

J gene: TRBJ2-1
V gene: TRBV4-1
CDR3 protein: CASSQEGDPSYNEQFF

J gene: TRBJ1-1
V gene: TRBV30
CDR3 protein: CAWSGDRGRITEAFF

J gene: TRBJ2-5
V gene: TRBV11-2
CDR3 protein: CASSLDPRLAGVGQETQYF

J gene: TRBJ2-3
V gene: TRBV28
CDR3 protein: CASSLSGTGFSDTQYF

J gene: TRBJ2-7
V gene: TRBV27
CDR3 protein: CASSLGSTGLLEQYF

J gene: TRBJ2-2
V gene: TRBV27
CDR3 protein: CASSPTTGELFF